Described below is a single TCR beta chain sequence and its context. TCRdb's copy holds only in-frame clones and misses some; the assay was immunoSEQ multiplex PCR. The sample consists of just under 75,000 clones, 80% of them appearing once. The sample originates from a study of T cell responses to AZD1222 COVID-19 vaccine. The CDR3 covers 13 residues. V shed 3 bases and J shed 3 bases, with 8 bases lying between them. Germline values: CDR1 KGHSH, CDR2 LQKENI. The TCR sequence derives from an adult who received the AZD1222 COVID-19 vaccine. The chain joins TRBV18 to TRBJ1-2; no firm D call. This material consisted of peripheral blood, taken 28 days after the second AZD1222 dose. CDR3 DNA sequence: TGTGCCAGCTCACCTGATCAGGACTATGGCTACACCTTC. Its protein is CASSPDQDYGYTF.